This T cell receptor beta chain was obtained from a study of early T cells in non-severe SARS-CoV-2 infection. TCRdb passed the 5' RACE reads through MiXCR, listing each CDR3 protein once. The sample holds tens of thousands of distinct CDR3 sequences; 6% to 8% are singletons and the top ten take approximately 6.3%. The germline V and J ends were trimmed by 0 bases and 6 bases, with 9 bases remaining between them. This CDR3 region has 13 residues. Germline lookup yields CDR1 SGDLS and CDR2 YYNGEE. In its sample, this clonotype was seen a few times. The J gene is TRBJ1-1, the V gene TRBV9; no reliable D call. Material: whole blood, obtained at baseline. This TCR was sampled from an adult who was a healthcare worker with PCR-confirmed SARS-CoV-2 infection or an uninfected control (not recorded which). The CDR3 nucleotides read TGTGCCAGCAGCGTAGGCAGCGGCTCTGAAGCTTTCTTT. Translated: CASSVGSGSEAFF. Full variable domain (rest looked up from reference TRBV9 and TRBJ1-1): DSGVTQTPKHLITATGQRVTLRCSPRSGDLSVYWYQQSLDQGLQFLIQYYNGEERAKGNILERFSAQQFPDLHSELNLSSLELGDSALYFCASSVGSGSEAFFGQGTRLTVV.